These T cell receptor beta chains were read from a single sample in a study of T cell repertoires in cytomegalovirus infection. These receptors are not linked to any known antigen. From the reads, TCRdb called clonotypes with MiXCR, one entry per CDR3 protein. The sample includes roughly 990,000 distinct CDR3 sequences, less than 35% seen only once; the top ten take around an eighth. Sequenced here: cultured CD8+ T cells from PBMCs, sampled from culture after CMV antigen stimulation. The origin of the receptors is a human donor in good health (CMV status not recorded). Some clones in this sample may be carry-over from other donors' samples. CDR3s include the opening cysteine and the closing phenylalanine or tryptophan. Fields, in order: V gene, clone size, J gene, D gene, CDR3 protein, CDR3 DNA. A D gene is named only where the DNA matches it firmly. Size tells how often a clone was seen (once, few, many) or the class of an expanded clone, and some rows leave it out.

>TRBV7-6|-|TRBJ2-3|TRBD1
CASSSLTGGITDTQYF
TGTGCCAGCAGCTCGTTGACAGGGGGCATAACAGATACGCAGTATTTT
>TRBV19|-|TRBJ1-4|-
CASSIWVDKKLFF
TGTGCCAGTAGTATATGGGTGGATAAAAAACTGTTTTTT
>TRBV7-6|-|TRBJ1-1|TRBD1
CASSLTPTGAWMNTEAFF
TGTGCCAGCAGCTTAACCCCCACAGGGGCCTGGATGAACACTGAAGCTTTCTTT
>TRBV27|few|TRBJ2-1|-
CASSPNPRYEQFF
TGTGCCAGCAGTCCCAACCCTAGATATGAGCAGTTCTTC
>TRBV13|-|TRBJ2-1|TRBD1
CASSFLRDRGSYNEQFF
TGTGCCAGCAGCTTCCTGAGGGACAGGGGTTCTTACAATGAGCAGTTCTTC
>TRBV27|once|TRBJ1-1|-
CASSLEPGLPHQGAFF
TGTGCCAGCAGTTTAGAACCGGGACTTCCCCATCAGGGGGCTTTCTTT
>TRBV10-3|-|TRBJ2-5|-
CAISDIQAQETQYF
TGTGCCATCAGTGATATTCAGGCCCAAGAGACCCAGTACTTC
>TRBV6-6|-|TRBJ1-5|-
CASIGSPGVPNQPQHF
TGTGCCAGCATCGGGTCCCCAGGGGTCCCCAATCAGCCCCAGCATTTT
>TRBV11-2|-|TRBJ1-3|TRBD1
CAGSLEGTGGFSGNTIYF
TGTGCCGGCAGCTTAGAAGGGACAGGGGGCTTCTCTGGAAACACCATATATTTT
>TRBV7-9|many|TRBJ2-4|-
CASSPRGDRAAKNIQYF
TGTGCCAGCAGCCCGCGGGGGGACAGGGCGGCCAAAAACATTCAGTACTTC
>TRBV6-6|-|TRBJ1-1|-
CASSYSVMVVVNTEAFF
TGTGCCAGCAGTTACTCGGTAATGGTTGTGGTGAACACTGAAGCTTTCTTT
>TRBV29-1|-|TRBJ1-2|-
CSVEARDGYTF
TGCAGCGTTGAAGCGAGGGATGGCTACACCTTC
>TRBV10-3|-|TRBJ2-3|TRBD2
CAISDWRTSGSASTDTQYF
TGTGCCATCAGTGATTGGAGGACTAGCGGGAGTGCTAGCACAGATACGCAGTATTTT
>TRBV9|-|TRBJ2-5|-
CASSPRGDYQETQYF
TGTGCCAGCAGCCCGAGGGGGGACTACCAAGAGACCCAGTACTTC
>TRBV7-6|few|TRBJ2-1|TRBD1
CASSLAPPDRGWTYNEQFF
TGTGCCAGCAGCTTAGCGCCCCCTGACAGGGGGTGGACCTACAATGAGCAGTTCTTC
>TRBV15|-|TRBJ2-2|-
CATSRHTNTGELFF
TGTGCCACCAGCCGCCATACGAACACCGGGGAGCTGTTTTTT
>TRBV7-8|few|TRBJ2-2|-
CASSLAGSQRPNTGELFF
TGTGCCAGCAGCTTAGCGGGCAGTCAGAGACCAAACACCGGGGAGCTGTTTTTT
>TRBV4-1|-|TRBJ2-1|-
CASSPTLEGKYNEQFF
TGCGCCAGCAGCCCCACCTTGGAGGGGAAATACAATGAGCAGTTCTTC
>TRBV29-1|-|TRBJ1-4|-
CSVSSLNGEKLFF
TGCAGCGTTTCTAGTCTGAATGGGGAAAAACTGTTTTTT
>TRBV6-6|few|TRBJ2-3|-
CASTPTQDTQYF
TGTGCCAGCACCCCCACCCAAGATACGCAGTATTTT
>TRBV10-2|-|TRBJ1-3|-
CASSESIPGNTIYF
TGCGCCAGCAGTGAGTCGATTCCTGGAAACACCATATATTTT
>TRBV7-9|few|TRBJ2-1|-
CASSLPEEGTRYYNEQFF
TGTGCCAGCAGCTTACCCGAGGAGGGGACAAGATACTACAATGAGCAGTTCTTC
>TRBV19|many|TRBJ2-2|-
CASSRRVFEVTAKRTGELFF
TGTGCCAGTAGTCGGCGGGTATTCGAAGTAACAGCCAAACGCACCGGGGAGCTGTTTTTT
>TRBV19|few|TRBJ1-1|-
CASSRRQDSNTEAFF
TGTGCCAGTAGTAGAAGACAGGACTCGAACACTGAAGCTTTCTTT
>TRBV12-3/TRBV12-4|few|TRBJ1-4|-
CASSLEGRVNEKLFF
TGTGCCAGCAGTTTAGAGGGTAGAGTTAATGAAAAACTGTTTTTT
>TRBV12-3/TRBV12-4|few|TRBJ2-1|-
CASSRQGAVSSYNEQFF
TGTGCCAGCAGTCGGCAAGGGGCCGTAAGCTCCTACAATGAGCAGTTCTTC
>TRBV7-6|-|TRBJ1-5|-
CASSASWGDGRKPQHF
TGTGCCAGCAGCGCCTCGTGGGGAGACGGTAGAAAGCCCCAGCATTTT
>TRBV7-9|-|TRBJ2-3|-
CASIGLLTDTQYF
TGTGCCAGCATCGGACTACTCACAGATACGCAGTATTTT
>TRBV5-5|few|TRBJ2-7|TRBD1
CASSPSPGTGGYEQYF
TGTGCCAGCAGCCCGTCTCCAGGGACAGGGGGCTACGAGCAGTACTTC
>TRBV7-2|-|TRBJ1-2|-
CASSLEAPRGGYTF
TGTGCCAGCAGCTTAGAGGCGCCCCGCGGTGGCTACACCTTC
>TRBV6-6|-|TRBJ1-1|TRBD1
CASSWGQGDMNTEAFF
TGTGCCAGCAGTTGGGGACAGGGGGACATGAACACTGAAGCTTTCTTT
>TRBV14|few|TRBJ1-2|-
CASSHATYGYTF
TGTGCCAGCAGCCACGCGACTTATGGCTACACCTTC
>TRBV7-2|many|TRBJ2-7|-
CASSHRGMVSYEQYF
TGTGCCAGCAGCCATAGAGGAATGGTATCCTACGAGCAGTACTTC
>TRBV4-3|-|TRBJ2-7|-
CASSQGNSYEQYF
TGCGCCAGCAGCCAAGGGAACAGCTACGAGCAGTACTTC
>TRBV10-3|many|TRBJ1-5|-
CAISELGRGNQPQHF
TGTGCCATCAGTGAACTCGGGAGGGGTAATCAGCCCCAGCATTTT
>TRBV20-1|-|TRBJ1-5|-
CSARETGPQPQHF
TGCAGTGCTAGAGAAACAGGGCCGCAGCCCCAGCATTTT
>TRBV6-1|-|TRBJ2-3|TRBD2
CATPGPQLTSGTDTQYF
TGTGCCACCCCGGGTCCCCAGCTGACTAGCGGCACAGATACGCAGTATTTT
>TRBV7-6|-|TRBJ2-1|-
CASSSGPGNEQFF
TGTGCCAGCAGCTCGGGTCCGGGGAATGAGCAGTTCTTC
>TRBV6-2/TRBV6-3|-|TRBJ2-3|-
CASSSITDTQYF
TGTGCCAGCAGTTCAATCACAGATACGCAGTATTTT
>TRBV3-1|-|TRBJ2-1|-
CASSQALRSDEQFF
TGTGCCAGCAGCCAAGCATTAAGGTCTGACGAGCAGTTCTTC
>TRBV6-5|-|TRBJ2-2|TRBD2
CASSYSAGRAGELFF
TGTGCCAGCAGTTACTCTGCAGGGAGGGCCGGGGAGCTGTTTTTT
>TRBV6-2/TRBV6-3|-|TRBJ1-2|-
CASSGVDGYYGYTF
TGTGCCAGCAGTGGCGTGGACGGGTACTATGGCTACACCTTC
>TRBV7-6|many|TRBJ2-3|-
CASSRGGDTQYF
TGTGCCAGCAGCCGTGGGGGGGATACGCAGTATTTT
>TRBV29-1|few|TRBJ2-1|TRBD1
CSADRANEQFF
TGCAGCGCGGACAGGGCGAATGAGCAGTTCTTC
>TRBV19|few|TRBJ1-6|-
CASSQSTYDNSPLHF
TGTGCCAGTAGCCAATCGACGTATGACAATTCACCCCTCCACTTT
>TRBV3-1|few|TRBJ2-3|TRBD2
CASSPSPLAGGTDTQYF
TGTGCCAGCAGCCCCTCACCGTTAGCGGGGGGCACAGATACGCAGTATTTT